The subject of this entry is one T cell receptor (beta chain). Germline lookup yields CDR1 SGHVS and CDR2 FNYEAQ. The CDR3 runs 15 residues. Trimming removed 4 bases from V and 7 bases from J; junction bases left unmatched: 6. The data were produced by immunoSEQ multiplex PCR, yet TCRdb's version contains in-frame clones alone and is incomplete. Altogether approximately 350,000 clones are present, about 89% being singletons, with the ten largest covering around 1.2%. This entry belongs to a study of blood T cell repertoires in COVID-19. The clonotype originates from a man aged 40-50 years with acute or convalescent COVID-19. Sequenced: peripheral blood. The rearrangement links TRBV7-6 to TRBJ1-6, with 8 bases that match TRBD1. The CDR3 nucleotides read TGTGCCAGCAGCTGGGACAGGAGTGAGAATTCACCCCTCCACTTT. Its protein is CASSWDRSENSPLHF.